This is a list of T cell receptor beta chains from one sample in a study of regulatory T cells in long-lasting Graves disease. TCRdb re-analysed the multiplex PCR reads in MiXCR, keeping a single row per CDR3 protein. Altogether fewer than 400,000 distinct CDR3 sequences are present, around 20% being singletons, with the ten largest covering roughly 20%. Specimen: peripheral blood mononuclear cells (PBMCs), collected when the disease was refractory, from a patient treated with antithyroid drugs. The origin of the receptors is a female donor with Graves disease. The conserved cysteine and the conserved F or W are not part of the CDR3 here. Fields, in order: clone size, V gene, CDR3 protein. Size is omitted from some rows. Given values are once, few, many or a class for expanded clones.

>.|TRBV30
AWSHRVGTEAF
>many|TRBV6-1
ASRTDRGDGYT
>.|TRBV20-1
SARGGSGGTDTQY
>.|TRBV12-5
ASGLGETQY
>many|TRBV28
ASSLPGPGRSYEQY
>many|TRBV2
ASSEAGQGEVETQY
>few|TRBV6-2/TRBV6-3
ASSDLTREKNIQY
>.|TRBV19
ASSTMTGGQGYT
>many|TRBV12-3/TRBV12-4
ASSRGPIYEQY
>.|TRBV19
ASSPDRGSNNSPLH
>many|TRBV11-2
ASSLAWIAGYSYEQY
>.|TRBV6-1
ASSEFSGSAYEQY
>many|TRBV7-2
ASSLGIPPPYEQY
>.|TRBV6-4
ASSYSFRTAHGREQY
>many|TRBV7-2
ASSRTSGSSYEQY
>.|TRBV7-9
ASSWDRGTKNIQY
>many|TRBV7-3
ASSLTSVNGELF
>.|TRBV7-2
ASSARQGWDTEAF
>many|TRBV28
ASTNTGYEQY
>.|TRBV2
ASRYDRGNYGYT
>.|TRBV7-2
ASSLFSSNYGYT
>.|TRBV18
ASSPPSRNTEAF
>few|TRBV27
ASSKTNRGNSSPLH
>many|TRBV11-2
ASSLDLRGRVTEAF
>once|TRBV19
ASMKGGTNEKLF
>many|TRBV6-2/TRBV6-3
ASSYSTSGSLGDEQY
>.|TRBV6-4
ASSRVEETQY
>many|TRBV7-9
ASSSTGGNHYEQY
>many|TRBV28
ASSFGTSGRKYQETQY
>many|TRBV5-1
ASSPDGTSYGYT
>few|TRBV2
ASSDVQGKDTQY
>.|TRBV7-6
ASSLWGPNYGYT
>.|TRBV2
ASSPSGGLSNQPQH
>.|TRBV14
ASSQDGTPIRYEQY
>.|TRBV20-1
SATASWTSASSYEQY
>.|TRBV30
AWSVLWPYEQY
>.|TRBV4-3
ASSVSGTGAYEQY
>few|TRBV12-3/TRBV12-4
ASSLGPGNTIY
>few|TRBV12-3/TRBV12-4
ASSRGGGFGYT
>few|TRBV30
AWAGTGYTEAF
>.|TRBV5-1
ASTRGSATDTQY
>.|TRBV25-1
ASSEYSTSYEQY
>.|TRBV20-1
SARDRGEYGYT
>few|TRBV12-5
ASGFTDATGGGPNTGELF
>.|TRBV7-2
ASSLVGQYNSPLH
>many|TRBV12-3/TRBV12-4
ASSSTGDSPLH
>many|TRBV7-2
ASKVLANSGELF
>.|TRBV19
ASRRWGYSSPLH
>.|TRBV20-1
SARRGTVRNGELF
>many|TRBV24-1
ATTNREGRQETQY
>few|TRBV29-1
SVTTGHEQY